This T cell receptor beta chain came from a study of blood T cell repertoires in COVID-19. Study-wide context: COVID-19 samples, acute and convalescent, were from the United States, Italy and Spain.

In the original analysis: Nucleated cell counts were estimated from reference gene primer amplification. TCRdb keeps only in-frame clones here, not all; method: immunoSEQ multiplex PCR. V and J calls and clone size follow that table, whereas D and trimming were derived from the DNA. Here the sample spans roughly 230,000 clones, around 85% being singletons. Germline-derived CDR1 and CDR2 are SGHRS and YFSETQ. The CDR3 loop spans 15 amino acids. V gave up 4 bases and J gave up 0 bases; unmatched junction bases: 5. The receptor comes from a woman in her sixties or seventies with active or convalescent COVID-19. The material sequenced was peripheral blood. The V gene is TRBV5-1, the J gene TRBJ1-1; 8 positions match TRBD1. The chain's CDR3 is CASSDRTGLNTEAFF. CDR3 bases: TGCGCCAGCAGCGACCGGACAGGGCTGAACACTGAAGCTTTCTTT.